The T cell receptor beta chain under discussion was sequenced for a study of T cells in Graves' hyperthyroidism and ophthalmopathy. Study-wide points: The model forecast ophthalmopathy, anticipating it by a median around 6.5 months before onset.

Points on this clonotype: Its cognate antigen is unknown.

RNA transcripts provided the source from which TCR beta CDR3 regions were amplified. Primed by the HTBI set, a first-round RT-PCR was run on the TCR CDR3. TCRdb passed the multiplex PCR reads through MiXCR, listing each CDR3 protein once. Altogether roughly 720,000 distinct CDR3 sequences are present, 15% to 20% being singletons, with the ten largest covering around 15%. On the basis of clinical symptoms, serum thyroxine and TRAb, thyroid ultrasound and orbital computed tomography, diagnoses were made. The CDR3 length is 14 residues. V was pared by 7 bases and J by 4 bases, with 14 bases between. CDR1 and CDR2 from the germline V gene are LNHDA and SQIVND (reference sequence).

The receptor comes from a man aged 50-60 years with Graves' hyperthyroidism. The chain combines TRBV19 with TRBJ2-1, with D tentatively TRBD2 (5 bases). Sequencing was carried out using blood. The CDR3 region is CASTGGNRYNEQFF. For the CDR3, the DNA is TGTGCCAGTACAGGAGGAAATCGGTACAATGAGCAGTTCTTC.